The T cell receptor beta chain described here comes from a study of blood T cell repertoires in COVID-19. Across the study: Donors in the United States, Italy and Spain gave samples during acute or convalescent COVID-19.

The repertoire was sequenced with immunoSEQ multiplex PCR; TCRdb's copy has only in-frame clones and lacks some. This sample has under 250,000 clones; approximately 80% occur once, and the top ten carry 9.5% to 10%. This sequence originates from a man aged 50 to 60 with active or convalescent COVID-19. The source material was peripheral blood.

CDR3 nucleotides: TGTGCCGGGGCCCGGGACAGGGTCAATCAGCCCCAGCATTTT. Amino acids: CAGARDRVNQPQHF. The V and J genes are TRBV2 and TRBJ1-5; 9 bases are shared with TRBD1. The J segment lost 3 bases and the V segment lost 11 bases, leaving 8 bases of the junction unmatched. Germline V CDR1 and CDR2: SNHLY, FYNNEI. CDR3 size: 14 residues.